The 20 T cell receptor beta chains presented below share a single source sample, sequenced in a study of shared clonotypes between healthy human individuals. The data were produced by immunoSEQ multiplex PCR, yet TCRdb's version contains in-frame clones alone and is incomplete. The top ten clones hold under 0.15% of a sample with about 2 million clones, around 95% of them seen once. Input material: naive CD4+ T cells sorted from blood. Subset reported: CD45RA+ positively selected. The receptors shown here come from a young man in good health.

V usage is TRBV7-9 and J usage is TRBJ2-5; D possibly matches TRBD1 or TRBD2 (6 bases each). V was clipped by 0 bases and J by 1 base, with 12 bases between them. Germline V CDR1 and CDR2: SEHNR, FQNEAQ (reference sequence). The CDR3 is made up of 16 amino acids. The CDR3 coding sequence is TGTGCCAGCAGCTTAGCGGGGGCTAGCGCCCAAGAGACCCAGTACTTC. As protein: CASSLAGASAQETQYF.

Concerning this clone itself: Different DNA sequences within this sample yield the same CDR3. The chain employs TRBV5-1 and TRBJ1-2; the D gene is possibly TRBD1 (6 bases). The germline V gene has CDR1 SGHRS and CDR2 YFSETQ. CDR3 length: 13 residues. Trimming took off 5 bases at V and 7 bases at J, with 15 bases between the two ends. This chain's CDR3 is CASSSGGAGGYTF. The CDR3 DNA reads TGCGCCAGCAGTTCGGGGGGCGCGGGTGGCTACACCTTC.

The gene calls are TRBV10-2 and TRBJ2-7, with a tentative D call TRBD2 (7 bases). The V end was cut by 9 bases, the J end by 0 bases, with 15 bases between. Germline V gene data show CDR1 as WSHSY and CDR2 as SAAADI. The CDR3 loop spans 14 amino acids. CDR3 loop: CASTWGGRSYEQYF. CDR3 in DNA: TGCGCCAGTACCTGGGGGGGGCGCTCCTACGAGCAGTACTTC.

The chain links TRBV6-5 to TRBJ1-1; D gene unclear. This CDR3 contains 13 residues. V was trimmed by 6 bases and J by 3 bases, leaving 11 bases between them. The germline gives CDR1 MNHEY, CDR2 SVGAGI. The CDR3 bases are TGTGCCAGCAGGGTGATTTGGGACACTGAAGCTTTCTTT. Protein product: CASRVIWDTEAFF.

The chain links TRBV25-1 to TRBJ2-5; 7 bases fit TRBD1. The CDR3 loop spans 14 amino acids. V gave up 1 base and J gave up 6 bases; unmatched junction bases: 5. Germline V gene data show CDR1 as MGHDK and CDR2 as SYGVNS. The CDR3 reads CASSESTGVQTQYF. In DNA form, the CDR3 reads TGTGCCAGCAGTGAATCCACAGGGGTGCAGACCCAGTACTTC.

The rearrangement uses TRBV2 and TRBJ1-5, with D maybe TRBD1 (5 bases). This CDR3 spans 12 amino acids. Germline V gives CDR1 SNHLY, CDR2 FYNNEI. The ends were cut back, 8 bases at V and 7 bases at J, with 12 bases in the middle. The CDR3 bases are TGTGCCAGCGGGGGTTTGCGGCAGCCCCAGCATTTT. Its protein product is CASGGLRQPQHF.

The rearrangement links TRBV9 to TRBJ2-1; D is ambiguous. CDR1 and CDR2 from the germline V gene are SGDLS and YYNGEE. Trimming pared 2 bases from V and 7 bases from J, leaving 13 bases between. This CDR3 has 14 amino acids. The CDR3: CASSVGNNQNEQFF. The DNA of the CDR3 is TGTGCCAGCAGCGTTGGTAACAACCAAAATGAGCAGTTCTTC.

To note about this clone: This may stem from a read error, because a much larger clone lies one nucleotide away. At the DNA level, this CDR3 is encoded by other sequences in the same sample as well. The V call is TRBV6-5, the J call TRBJ2-5; D remains ambiguous. The V and J ends lost 2 bases and 5 bases respectively, with 3 bases between them. The length of the CDR3 is 11 residues. CDR1 is MNHEY and CDR2 is SVGAGI in the germline V gene. The CDR3 sequence is CASSYGETQYF. The CDR3 bases are TGTGCCAGCAGTTACGGTGAGACCCAGTACTTC.

This clone was observed once. The rearrangement links TRBV10-3 to TRBJ2-3; TRBD1 matches 9 bases. The J segment lost 4 bases and the V segment lost 6 bases, leaving 8 bases of the junction unmatched. Germline V lookup: CDR1 ENHRY, CDR2 SYGVKD. The CDR3 has 15 residues. CDR3 nucleotide sequence: TGTGCCATCAGAGGGACAGGGACGGGTGCAGATACGCAGTATTTT. Translating gives CAIRGTGTGADTQYF.

The chain has TRBV2 and TRBJ2-1, with TRBD2 identical over 7 bases. Germline CDR1 and CDR2: SNHLY and FYNNEI. Trimming removed 6 bases from V and 6 bases from J; junction bases left unmatched: 14. The CDR3 runs 16 residues. The CDR3 here is CASRWASGGVGNEQFF. CDR3 coding DNA: TGTGCCAGCAGGTGGGCTAGCGGAGGTGTTGGCAATGAGCAGTTCTTC.

V usage is TRBV4-2 and J usage is TRBJ1-5, with unresolved D. CDR1 and CDR2 from the germline V gene are LGHNA and YNFKEQ. Between the trimmed V and J ends, which lost 4 bases and 7 bases, there was a span of 8 bases. This CDR3 has 12 residues. The CDR3: CASSPQSQPQHF. Here the CDR3 DNA reads TGTGCCAGCAGCCCGCAGTCCCAGCCCCAGCATTTT.

The chain joins TRBV9 to TRBJ1-2, with a possible D match to TRBD1 (5 bases). The CDR3 has 15 amino acids. Trimming left V 0 bases short and J 4 bases short, with 13 bases between. In germline, CDR1 is SGDLS, CDR2 YYNGEE. The CDR3 coding sequence is TGTGCCAGCAGCGTAGGGGACCTAGTTGGCTATGGCTACACCTTC. Translation: CASSVGDLVGYGYTF.

The gene calls are TRBV7-8 and TRBJ2-7; 7 bases are shared with TRBD2. CDR3 size: 13 residues. Per the germline V gene, CDR1 is SGHVS and CDR2 is FQNEAQ. Unmatched junction bases numbered 6, after V lost 4 bases and J lost 6 bases. Here the CDR3 DNA reads TGTGCCAGCAGCTCGTGGGGGGGTGCCGAGCAGTACTTC. Its translation: CASSSWGGAEQYF. Combining the CDR3 with reference TRBV7-8 and TRBJ2-7 gives the whole variable domain GAGVSQSPRYKVAKRGQDVALRCDPISGHVSLFWYQQALGQGPEFLTYFQNEAQLDKSGLPSDRFFAERPEGSVSTLKIQRTQQEDSAVYLCASSSWGGAEQYFGPGTRLTVT.

J is TRBJ1-1 and V is TRBV6-5; D unresolved. Germline assignment: CDR1 MNHEY and CDR2 SVGAGI. The ends were cut back, 10 bases at V and 4 bases at J, with 10 bases in the middle. The CDR3 has 11 residues. This CDR3 is CATRSSTEAFF. The CDR3 nucleotides are TGTGCCACCCGTAGTAGCACTGAAGCTTTCTTT.

The J gene is TRBJ2-5, the V gene TRBV10-3; 7 bases fit TRBD1. Germline CDR1 reads ENHRY; CDR2 reads SYGVKD. This CDR3 region has 14 residues. J gave up 4 bases and V 5 bases, and 7 bases lay outside the gene matches. CDR3: CAISSRQGRETQYF. The CDR3 nucleotides are TGTGCCATCAGTTCCCGACAGGGAAGAGAGACCCAGTACTTC.

This chain joins TRBV6-5 and TRBJ2-6; unclear D gene. V was pared by 10 bases and J by 2 bases, with 9 bases between. Per the germline V gene, CDR1 is MNHEY and CDR2 is SVGAGI. The CDR3 spans 13 residues. DNA of the CDR3: TGTGCCACTTTTGGGCCTGGGGCCAACGTCCTGACTTTC. This encodes CATFGPGANVLTF.

In DNA form, the CDR3 reads TGTGCCTGGAGTGTACAACAGCTAGGGACAAAACTGTTTTTT. Amino acid sequence: CAWSVQQLGTKLFF. V is TRBV30 and J is TRBJ1-4; possible D gene TRBD1, 5 bases. CDR3 length: 14 amino acids. Trimming removed 0 bases at V and 10 bases at J, with 15 bases between. Germline V gene lookup returns CDR1 GTSNPN and CDR2 SVGIG (reference sequence).

The chain combines TRBV10-2 with TRBJ2-7; 10 bases map to TRBD2. The germline V gene encodes CDR1 WSHSY and CDR2 SAAADI. The V gene end was trimmed by 4 bases and the J gene end by 1 base; junction bases not matched to a gene: 10. This CDR3 is 17 amino acids long. CDR3 sequence (DNA): TGCGCCAGCAGTGTATCCACACGGGGACTAGCGTCCTACGAGCAGTACTTC. Encoded protein: CASSVSTRGLASYEQYF.

The rearrangement links TRBV5-4 to TRBJ2-3, with D possibly matching TRBD2 (5 bases). Germline V lookup: CDR1 SGHNT, CDR2 YYREEE (reference sequence). V was pared by 1 base and J by 6 bases, with 9 bases between. The CDR3 runs to 13 residues. DNA for the CDR3: TGTGCCAGCAGCTTGTTAGCGACCGATACGCAGTATTTT. This sequence encodes CASSLLATDTQYF.

Regarding this clone: The same CDR3 can be traced to other DNA sequences in this sample. The rearrangement uses TRBV7-9 and TRBJ2-7; D is unresolved. From germline, CDR1 is SEHNR and CDR2 FQNEAQ (reference sequence). The CDR3 spans 14 residues. V gave up 0 bases and J gave up 1 base, with 7 bases separating them. This CDR3 reads CASSLAGQSYEQYF. The CDR3 nucleotides read TGTGCCAGCAGCTTAGCGGGCCAGTCCTACGAGCAGTACTTC.